These T cell receptor beta chains were read from a single sample in a study of blood T cell repertoires in COVID-19. Sequencing used immunoSEQ multiplex PCR; TCRdb keeps in-frame clones, though not all of them. The table records some 200,000 clones, around 84% of them present only once. Sequencing was performed on peripheral blood. Source of these receptors: a man in his fifties who had recovered from COVID-19. CDR3s include the opening cysteine and the closing phenylalanine or tryptophan. A D gene is named only where the DNA matches it firmly. Part of the rows lack a size; the others show once, few, many or a class for expanded clones.

j_call clone_size d_call v_call cdr3_nt cdr3_aa
TRBJ1-5 NA TRBD1 TRBV19 TGTGCCAGTAGTGACGGGACAGTCCTACGGCAGCCCCAGCATTTT CASSDGTVLRQPQHF
TRBJ2-3 NA TRBD2 TRBV29-1 TGCAGCTCCGACGCCGGGGGAGGGCGTACAGATACGCAGTATTTT CSSDAGGGRTDTQYF
TRBJ2-3 NA TRBD2 TRBV12-5 TGTGCTAGTGCCCTAATTGACAGGGGGTATATAGCGGGAGGGCTCCCCACAGATACGCAGTATTTT CASALIDRGYIAGGLPTDTQYF
TRBJ1-4 once NA TRBV9 TGTGCCAGCAGCGAAGGGGACTGGTTTAATGAAAAACTGTTTTTT CASSEGDWFNEKLFF
TRBJ2-1 NA TRBD2 TRBV27 TGTGCCAGCCCCCGCGGGGGGGGCGAGGACAATGAGCAGTTCTTC CASPRGGGEDNEQFF
TRBJ2-1 NA NA TRBV24-1 TGTGCCACCAGTGTTGCTCTAGCGCGGTCCTACAATGAGCAGTTCTTC CATSVALARSYNEQFF
TRBJ2-3 few NA TRBV5-1 TGCGCCAGCAGCAGCCTCCGACTAGGTACGCAGTATTTT CASSSLRLGTQYF
TRBJ2-4 NA NA TRBV6-5 TGTGCCAGCGGGAGGACAGGAGCCAAAAACATTCAGTACTTC CASGRTGAKNIQYF
TRBJ1-2 NA TRBD1 TRBV28 TGTGCCAGCGCCAACTCCGGGACAGGGCGCTATGGCTACACCTTC CASANSGTGRYGYTF
TRBJ2-5 NA TRBD2 TRBV6-5 TGTGCCAGCAGCAGGGGACTAGGGGAGACCCAGTACTTC CASSRGLGETQYF
TRBJ2-3 NA TRBD2 TRBV11-2 TGTGCCAGCAGCTTACTCGGGGCTAGCGGAGATACGCAGTATTTT CASSLLGASGDTQYF
TRBJ1-1 NA TRBD1 TRBV7-9 TGTGCCAGCAGCTTAATAGGACAGGGAAACACTGAAGCTTTCTTT CASSLIGQGNTEAFF
TRBJ1-5 NA NA TRBV15 TGTGCCACCAGCACCTCTCGGTCCAATCAGCCCCAGCATTTT CATSTSRSNQPQHF
TRBJ2-1 NA TRBD2 TRBV25-1 TGTGCCAGCAGTGAAGCGGGAGGGGGCGATGAGCAGTTCTTC CASSEAGGGDEQFF
TRBJ2-1 NA TRBD2 TRBV30 TGTGCCTGGAGAAGACGGCTAGCGGGAGGACCATCCTACAATGAGCAGTTCTTC CAWRRRLAGGPSYNEQFF
TRBJ2-7 NA TRBD1 TRBV18 TGTGCCAGCTCACAAACGAGGGGGCTCGAGCAGTACTTC CASSQTRGLEQYF
TRBJ2-5 NA NA TRBV4-1 TGCGCCAGCAGCCAAAGCTCCACAGCATACGAGACCCAGTACTTC CASSQSSTAYETQYF
TRBJ1-2 NA NA TRBV5-6 TGTGCCAGCAGCTTGATCGGTCGGGGCTACACCTTC CASSLIGRGYTF
TRBJ1-2 NA TRBD1 TRBV28 TGTGCCATCGGACAGGGAATCTATGGCTACACCTTC CAIGQGIYGYTF
TRBJ2-7 NA TRBD2 TRBV4-1 TGCGCCAGCAGCCAAGTACTAGCGGGAAGCTACGAGCAGTACTTC CASSQVLAGSYEQYF
TRBJ2-1 NA NA TRBV12-3/TRBV12-4 TGTGCCAGCAGTTTACAGTACAATGAGCAGTTCTTC CASSLQYNEQFF
TRBJ2-7 once NA TRBV27 TGTGCCAGCAGCCTCAGGGGCACGGGCTACGAGCAGTACTTC CASSLRGTGYEQYF
TRBJ1-6 NA TRBD1 TRBV7-6 TGTGCCAGCAGCACTCGGACAGGAATCAATTCACCCCTCCACTTT CASSTRTGINSPLHF
TRBJ1-6 NA NA TRBV14 TGTGCCAGCAGCCAAGATGGCAGGGGCAATTCACCCCTCCACTTT CASSQDGRGNSPLHF
TRBJ2-5 NA NA TRBV5-1 TGCGCCAGCAGCTTGGCCGGTCTAGGTCGGGAGACCCAGTACTTC CASSLAGLGRETQYF
TRBJ2-1 NA TRBD2 TRBV4-1 TGCGCCAGCAGCCCAAAGACTAGCGGGACATACAATGAGCAGTTCTTC CASSPKTSGTYNEQFF